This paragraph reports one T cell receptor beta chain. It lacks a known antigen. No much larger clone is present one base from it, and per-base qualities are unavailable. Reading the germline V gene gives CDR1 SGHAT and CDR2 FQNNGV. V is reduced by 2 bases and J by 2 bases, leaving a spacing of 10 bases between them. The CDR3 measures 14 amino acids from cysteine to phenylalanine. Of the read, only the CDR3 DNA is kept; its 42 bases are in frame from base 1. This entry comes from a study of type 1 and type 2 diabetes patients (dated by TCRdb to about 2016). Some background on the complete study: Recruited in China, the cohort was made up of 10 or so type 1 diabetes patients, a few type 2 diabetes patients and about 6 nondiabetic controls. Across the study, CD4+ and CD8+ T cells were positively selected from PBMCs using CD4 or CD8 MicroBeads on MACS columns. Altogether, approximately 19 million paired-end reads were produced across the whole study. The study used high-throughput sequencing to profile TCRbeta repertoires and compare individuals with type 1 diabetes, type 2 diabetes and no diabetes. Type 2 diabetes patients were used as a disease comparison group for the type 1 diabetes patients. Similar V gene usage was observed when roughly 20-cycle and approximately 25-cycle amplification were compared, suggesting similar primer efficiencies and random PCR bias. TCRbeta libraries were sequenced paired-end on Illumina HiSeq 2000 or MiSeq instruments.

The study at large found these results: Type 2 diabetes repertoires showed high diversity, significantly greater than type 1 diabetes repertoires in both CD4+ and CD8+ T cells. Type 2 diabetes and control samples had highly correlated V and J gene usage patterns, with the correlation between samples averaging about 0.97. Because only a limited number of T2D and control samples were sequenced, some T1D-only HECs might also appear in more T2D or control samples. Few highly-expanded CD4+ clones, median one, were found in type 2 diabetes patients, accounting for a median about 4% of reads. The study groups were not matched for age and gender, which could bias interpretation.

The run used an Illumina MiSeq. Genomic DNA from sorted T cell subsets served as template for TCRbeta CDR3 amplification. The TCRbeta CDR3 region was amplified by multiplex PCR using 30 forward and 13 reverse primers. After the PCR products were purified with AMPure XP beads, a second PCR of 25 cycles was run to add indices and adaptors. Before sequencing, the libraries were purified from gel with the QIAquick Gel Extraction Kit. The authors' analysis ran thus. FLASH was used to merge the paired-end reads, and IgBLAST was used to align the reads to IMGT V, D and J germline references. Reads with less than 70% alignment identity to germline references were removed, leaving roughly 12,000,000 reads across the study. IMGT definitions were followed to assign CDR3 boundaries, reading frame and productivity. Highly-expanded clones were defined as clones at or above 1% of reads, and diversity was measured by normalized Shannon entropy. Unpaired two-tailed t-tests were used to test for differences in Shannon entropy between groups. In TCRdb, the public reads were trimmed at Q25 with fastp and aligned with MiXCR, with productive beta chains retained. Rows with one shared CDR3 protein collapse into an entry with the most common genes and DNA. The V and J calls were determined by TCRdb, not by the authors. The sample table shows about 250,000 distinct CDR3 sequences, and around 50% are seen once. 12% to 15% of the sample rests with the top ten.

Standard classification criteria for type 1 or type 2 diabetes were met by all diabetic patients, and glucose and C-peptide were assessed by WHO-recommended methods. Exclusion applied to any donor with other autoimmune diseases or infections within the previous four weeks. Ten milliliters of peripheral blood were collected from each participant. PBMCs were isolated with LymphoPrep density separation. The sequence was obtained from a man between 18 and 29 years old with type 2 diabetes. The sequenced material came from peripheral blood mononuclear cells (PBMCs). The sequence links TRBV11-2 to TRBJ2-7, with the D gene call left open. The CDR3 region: CASSLMTRPYEQYF. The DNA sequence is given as TGTGCCAGCAGCTTAATGACTCGACCCTACGAGCAGTACTTC.